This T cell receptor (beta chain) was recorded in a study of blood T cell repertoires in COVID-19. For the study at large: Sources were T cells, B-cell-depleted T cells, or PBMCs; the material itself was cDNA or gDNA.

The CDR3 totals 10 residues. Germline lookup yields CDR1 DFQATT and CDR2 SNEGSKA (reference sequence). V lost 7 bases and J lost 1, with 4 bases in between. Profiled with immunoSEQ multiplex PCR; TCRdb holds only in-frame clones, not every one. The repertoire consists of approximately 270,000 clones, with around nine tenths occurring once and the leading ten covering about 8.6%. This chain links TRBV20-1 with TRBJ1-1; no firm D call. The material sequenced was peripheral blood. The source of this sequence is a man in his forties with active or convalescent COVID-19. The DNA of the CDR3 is TGCAGTGTCGGGAACACTGAAGCTTTCTTT. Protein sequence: CSVGNTEAFF.